This TCR beta chain derives from a study of OX40 agonist ivuxolimab in advanced cancers. Libraries were prepared by immunoSEQ multiplex PCR; TCRdb keeps only in-frame clonotypes and omits some of them. The table lists fewer than 65,000 clones, 80% to 90% of them singletons. The germline gives CDR1 SQVTM, CDR2 ANQGSEA. V was clipped by 5 bases and J by 5 bases, with 9 bases between them. The CDR3 sequence is 12 residues long. The sequencing here drew on CD4+ or CD8+ T cells sorted from blood, taken in a trial of the OX40 agonist ivuxolimab. The rearrangement links TRBV29-1 to TRBJ2-2; weak D call: TRBD2 (6 bases). This clonotype originated in an adult with an advanced solid tumor such as melanoma, head and neck, liver or kidney cancer. The CDR3 here is CSVWGVTGELFF. DNA for the CDR3: TGCAGCGTTTGGGGGGTAACCGGGGAGCTGTTTTTT.